The 7 T cell receptor beta chains below come from one sample, sequenced in a study of blood T cell repertoires in COVID-19. Profiling relied on immunoSEQ multiplex PCR, and the TCRdb table lists in-frame clones only, not all of them. In the table there are about 98,000 clones, around nine tenths of which are singletons. What was sequenced was peripheral blood. Receptors originate from a man aged 45-65 years with active or convalescent COVID-19.

The chain links TRBV5-4 to TRBJ1-1, with a tentative D call TRBD1 (6 bases). Trimming took 0 bases from V and 1 from J, leaving 13 bases between them. Germline CDR1 reads SGHNT; CDR2 reads YYREEE (reference sequence). The CDR3 length is 16 residues. CDR3: CASSLGSPGANTEAFF. CDR3 nucleotide sequence: TGTGCCAGCAGCTTGGGCTCTCCAGGGGCGAACACTGAAGCTTTCTTT. The complete variable domain, with remaining parts taken from reference TRBV5-4 and TRBJ1-1, reads ETGVTQSPTHLIKTRGQQVTLRCSSQSGHNTVSWYQQALGQGPQFIFQYYREEENGRGNFPPRFSGLQFPNYSSELNVNALELDDSALYLCASSLGSPGANTEAFFGQGTRLTVV.

The chain has TRBV2 and TRBJ1-2, with a possible D match to TRBD1 (6 bases). V was clipped by 4 bases and J by 7 bases, with 16 bases between them. The length of the CDR3 is 14 residues. In germline, CDR1 is SNHLY, CDR2 FYNNEI. CDR3 sequence: CASSAIDRLGGYTF. The CDR3 DNA is TGTGCCAGCAGTGCTATCGACAGGTTGGGTGGCTACACCTTC.

The chain has TRBV7-6 and TRBJ1-2; D not certain. CDR1 is SGHVS and CDR2 is FNYEAQ in the germline V gene. The CDR3 totals 15 residues. Trimming pared 5 bases from V and 8 bases from J, leaving 21 bases between. CDR3 sequence (DNA): TGTGCCAGCAGCCCTAGTGGCGGGAGGGAGAGGGGCTACACCTTC. Translating it yields CASSPSGGRERGYTF.

V usage is TRBV21-1 and J usage is TRBJ2-1; the D call of TRBD2 is as the table states it, not checked on the DNA. TRBV21-1 is a pseudogene segment. The CDR3 is 18 residues long. The chain's CDR3 is CASSKFSGPGGSYNEQFF. The CDR3 DNA follows: TGTGCCAGCAGCAAATTTAGCGGCCCTGGCGGCTCCTACAATGAGCAGTTCTTC.

V and J are TRBV27 and TRBJ1-1; D gene uncertain. V lost 4 bases and J 3 bases, leaving 12 bases between the germline ends. This CDR3 is 14 amino acids long. Looked up from germline, CDR1 is MNHEY and CDR2 is SMNVEV (reference sequence). The CDR3 nucleotides read TGTGCCAGCAGTTCCCTCCAGACACACACTGAAGCTTTCTTT. Translating it yields CASSSLQTHTEAFF.

This clone was detected only a few times. The chain combines TRBV2 with TRBJ1-6; no definite D call. The CDR3 consists of 14 residues. V was pared by 6 bases and J by 6 bases, with 12 bases between. Germline-derived CDR1 and CDR2 are SNHLY and FYNNEI. DNA for the CDR3: TGTGCCAGCAGATCAGACACTGGTAATTCACCCCTCCACTTT. As protein: CASRSDTGNSPLHF.

As concerns this clone: Different DNA sequences within this sample yield the same CDR3. This chain uses TRBV7-2 with TRBJ2-1; the match to TRBD1 covers 11 bases. Germline V gene data show CDR1 as SGHTA and CDR2 as FQGNSA. J lost 3 bases, V lost 6 bases, and 4 bases had no gene match. The CDR3 consists of 15 residues. The CDR3 DNA reads as TGTGCCAGCAGAACCGGGACAGGGGGCTACAATGAGCAGTTCTTC. Protein sequence: CASRTGTGGYNEQFF.